One sample yielded the 7 T cell receptor beta chains listed below, sequenced in a study of early T cells in non-severe SARS-CoV-2 infection. TCRdb re-called the 5' RACE reads with MiXCR, one entry per CDR3 protein. The repertoire holds about 60,000 distinct CDR3 sequences, with about 5.6% as singletons. Source material: whole blood. These receptors were collected from an adult who was a healthcare worker with PCR-confirmed SARS-CoV-2 infection or an uninfected control (not recorded which).

This chain joins TRBV20-1 and TRBJ2-3; 13 bases are shared with TRBD2. Germline V gives CDR1 DFQATT, CDR2 SNEGSKA (reference sequence). CDR3 size: 15 residues. J lost 5 bases, V lost 5 bases, and 7 bases had no gene match. The DNA for the CDR3 is TGCAGTGCTCCCGTTCGACTAGCGGGAGGAGATACGCAGTATTTT. This codes for CSAPVRLAGGDTQYF.

This clonotype has ten or more counts. This chain connects TRBV15 to TRBJ2-7; D is ambiguous. The CDR3 has 14 residues. V shed 1 base and J shed 3 bases, with 10 bases lying between them. Germline V gene sequence: CDR1 LNHNV, CDR2 YYDKDF (reference sequence). This CDR3 reads CATSRGPVSYEQYF. The CDR3 nucleotides are TGTGCCACCAGCAGAGGGCCCGTCAGCTACGAGCAGTACTTC.

This clonotype was counted ten times or more. The gene calls are TRBV6-1 and TRBJ2-3; 7 nucleotides align to TRBD2. In germline, CDR1 is MNHNS, CDR2 SASEGT. There are 14 residues in the CDR3. Trimming at V came to 4 bases and at J to 4 bases, leaving 5 bases not matched to a gene. The CDR3 nucleotides read TGTGCCAGCAGTGGGCAAAGCGGGGCAGATACGCAGTATTTT. Protein sequence: CASSGQSGADTQYF.

This clonotype was seen a few times. The V gene is TRBV6-1, the J gene TRBJ1-6; D is unresolved. Germline lookup yields CDR1 MNHNS and CDR2 SASEGT. The CDR3 sequence is 14 residues long. Deletions cut 4 bases from V and 2 bases from J, with 6 bases between. DNA for the CDR3: TGTGCCAGCAGTGTCCCAGCCTATAATTCACCCCTCCACTTT. Translating gives CASSVPAYNSPLHF.

The CDR3 DNA sequence: TGTGCCAGCTATTATAGCGTGAGCTCCTACAATGAGCAGTTCTTC. This sequence encodes CASYYSVSSYNEQFF. The chain links TRBV12-3 or TRBV12-4 to TRBJ2-1; TRBD2 is a possible D gene (5 bases). The CDR3 contains 15 residues. V was clipped by 8 bases and J by 0 bases, with 14 bases between them.

In this sample, this clonotype turned up many times. The chain recombines TRBV7-6 with TRBJ2-5; the match to TRBD1 covers 7 bases. This CDR3 is built from 16 residues. Per germline, CDR1 SGHVS and CDR2 FNYEAQ. V lost 0 bases, J lost 3 bases, and 7 bases stayed unmatched. The CDR3 loop is CASSLAWGQRKETQYF. DNA of the CDR3: TGTGCCAGCAGCTTAGCGTGGGGACAGAGAAAAGAGACCCAGTACTTC.

The rearrangement uses TRBV20-1 and TRBJ1-1, with a possible D match to TRBD1 (5 bases). Germline V gene data show CDR1 as DFQATT and CDR2 as SNEGSKA (reference sequence). Trimming removed 5 bases from V and 1 base from J, with 20 bases in between. This CDR3 region has 16 residues. The CDR3 sequence is CSAWKTVGRKNTEAFF. Here the CDR3 DNA reads TGCAGTGCTTGGAAAACTGTGGGACGAAAGAACACTGAAGCTTTCTTT.